The 28 T cell receptor beta chains listed next were all sequenced from one sample in a study of response to subunit inactivated influenza vaccine. TCRdb processed the RT-PCR reads anew with MiXCR; each CDR3 protein has one entry. In the table there are about 520,000 distinct CDR3 sequences, approximately 7.7% of which are singletons. Sample: PBMCs from blood, taken roughly 24 months after vaccination. These receptors all stem from a man between 50 and 70 years old who received an inactivated influenza vaccine.

In its sample, this clonotype was seen a few times. The chain recombines TRBV5-1 with TRBJ2-7; maybe TRBD1 (5 bases). This CDR3 has 12 amino acids. V lost 5 bases, J lost 5 bases, and 11 bases lay in between. Germline V gives CDR1 SGHRS, CDR2 YFSETQ. CDR3 residues: CASRTVGDEQYF. As DNA, the CDR3 is TGCGCCAGCAGGACAGTTGGCGACGAGCAGTACTTC. The full variable domain, in which reference TRBV5-1 and TRBJ2-7 provide the parts outside the CDR3, is KAGVTQTPRYLIKTRGQQVTLSCSPISGHRSVSWYQQTPGQGLQFLFEYFSETQRNKGNFPGRFSGRQFSNSRSEMNVSTLELGDSALYLCASRTVGDEQYFGPGTRLTVT.

Here the CDR3 DNA reads TGTGCCAGCAGCAAACGGCATCCCGATTACTACGAGCAGTACTTC. Amino acids: CASSKRHPDYYEQYF. V gene TRBV21-1 combines with J gene TRBJ2-7; TRBD1 is the table's D call and was not checked against the DNA. TRBV21-1 is shown as a pseudogene. This CDR3 has 15 amino acids.

This chain uses TRBV4-1 with TRBJ1-4; unclear D gene. Germline CDR1 and CDR2: MGHRA and YSYEKL. The V end was cut by 3 bases, the J end by 5 bases, with 16 bases between. The CDR3 runs to 16 residues. The CDR3 region is CASSQHGPGGNEKLFF. The CDR3 DNA follows: TGCGCCAGCAGCCAGCACGGGCCGGGAGGGAATGAAAAACTGTTTTTT.

The chain joins TRBV29-1 to TRBJ1-2; 8 bases fit TRBD1. Trimming took 5 bases from V and 7 from J; bases not matched to a gene: 12. The CDR3 is 14 amino acids. Germline V lookup: CDR1 SQVTM, CDR2 ANQGSEA. The CDR3 sequence is CSVSLTGVGSGYTF. CDR3 coding DNA: TGCAGCGTTAGCTTGACAGGGGTCGGCTCTGGCTACACCTTC.

This clonotype was found a few times. The V call is TRBV27, the J call TRBJ1-2; D perhaps matches TRBD1 (5 bases). Germline CDR1 is MNHEY and CDR2 is SMNVEV (reference sequence). The V and J ends lost 2 bases and 7 bases respectively, with 14 bases between them. The CDR3 consists of 14 residues. CDR3 sequence reads: CASSLRGGRFGYTF. CDR3 nucleotide sequence: TGTGCCAGCAGTTTACGGGGGGGGAGGTTTGGCTACACCTTC.

The chain carries TRBV5-1 and TRBJ1-6; D not resolved. Deletions cut 5 bases from V and 10 bases from J, with 13 bases between. This CDR3 has 13 residues. Germline CDR1 reads SGHRS; CDR2 reads YFSETQ. The CDR3 DNA sequence: TGCGCCAGCAGAGACCAAGGGCCCTCACCCCTCCACTTT. Protein: CASRDQGPSPLHF.

This clonotype has just a few counts. V gene TRBV29-1 combines with J gene TRBJ2-3; 11 positions match TRBD1. V lost 4 bases to trimming and J lost 6 bases; unmatched junction nucleotides: 9. Germline V CDR1 and CDR2: SQVTM, ANQGSEA. The CDR3 is 15 amino acids. This CDR3 is CSVGRGTGGLDTQYF. The CDR3 DNA sequence: TGCAGCGTTGGAAGGGGGACAGGGGGTTTGGATACGCAGTATTTT.

The V gene is TRBV14, the J gene TRBJ2-3; D is possibly TRBD1 (6 bases). V was trimmed by 8 bases and J by 6 bases, leaving 21 bases between them. The CDR3 has 15 residues. From germline, CDR1 is SGHDN and CDR2 FVKESK. The CDR3 DNA reads TGTGCCAGCGGGGGCCTCACAGGCCCGCTGGATACGCAGTATTTT. This gives the protein CASGGLTGPLDTQYF.

This clonotype came up many times. V and J are TRBV29-1 and TRBJ2-3; 8 bases are a match to TRBD2. This CDR3 comprises 16 residues. The germline V gene encodes CDR1 SQVTM and CDR2 ANQGSEA. J was trimmed by 2 bases and V by 5 bases; bases with no gene match: 12. The CDR3 DNA sequence: TGCAGCGTTCTTGGGGGGGTAGCGGGGATCACAGATACGCAGTATTTT. Amino acid sequence: CSVLGGVAGITDTQYF.

This clonotype showed up just a few times. V gene TRBV20-1 combines with J gene TRBJ2-5; 8 positions match TRBD2. Germline CDR1 DFQATT, CDR2 SNEGSKA (reference sequence). The CDR3 sequence is 16 residues long. V lost 0 bases and J lost 5; bases outside the gene matches: 11. In nucleotides, the CDR3 is TGCAGTGCTAGAGATCCTGCGGGGGGATCCAGTGAGACCCAGTACTTC. Translation gives CSARDPAGGSSETQYF.

In its sample, this clonotype was seen many times. V gene TRBV20-1 combines with J gene TRBJ2-7, with 10 bases identical to TRBD1. The trim removed 1 base at V and 3 bases at J, leaving 6 bases unmatched. Germline CDR1 DFQATT, CDR2 SNEGSKA (reference sequence). The CDR3 has 15 amino acids. This CDR3 reads CSARARTGGFYEQYF. The CDR3 DNA follows: TGCAGTGCTAGAGCACGGACAGGGGGTTTCTACGAGCAGTACTTC.

This clonotype has at least ten counts. This chain links TRBV7-2 with TRBJ2-5; 8 nucleotides line up with TRBD1. The germline V gene encodes CDR1 SGHTA and CDR2 FQGNSA. The CDR3 sequence is 15 residues long. V was pared by 0 bases and J by 5 bases, with 5 bases of the junction left unmatched. The CDR3 DNA follows: TGTGCCAGCAGCTTAGCCGGGACAGGTTTTGAGACCCAGTACTTC. As protein: CASSLAGTGFETQYF.

This clonotype was counted a few times. This chain connects TRBV6-2 or TRBV6-3 to TRBJ2-1, with 10 bases matching TRBD2. The CDR3 spans 16 residues. Trimming at V came to 5 bases and at J to 4 bases, leaving 8 bases not matched to a gene. The germline V gene has CDR1 MNHEY and CDR2 SVGEGT. The CDR3 protein is CASSKVAGGLYNEQFF. The DNA of the CDR3 is TGTGCCAGCAGTAAGGTAGCGGGAGGATTGTACAATGAGCAGTTCTTC.

This clonotype was observed a handful of times. The chain joins TRBV10-3 to TRBJ1-2, with 7 positions matching TRBD1. CDR3 length equals 16 residues. Germline-derived CDR1 and CDR2 are ENHRY and SYGVKD. V lost 4 bases to trimming and J lost 6 bases; unmatched junction nucleotides: 14. The DNA for the CDR3 is TGTGCCATCAGTGTTCGTAGACAGGGTTTATTGGATGGCTACACCTTC. It encodes CAISVRRQGLLDGYTF.

Only a few counts were recorded for this clonotype. The V gene is TRBV4-3, the J gene TRBJ2-3; 14 bases line up with TRBD2. The germline CDR1 and CDR2 sequences are LGHNA and YSLEER. The CDR3 length is 16 residues. J lost 5 bases, V lost 0 bases, and 1 base had no gene match. This CDR3 reads CASSQEGTSGGDTQYF. The CDR3 nucleotides read TGCGCCAGCAGCCAAGAGGGGACTAGCGGGGGAGATACGCAGTATTTT.

This clonotype was observed many times. The J gene is TRBJ1-1, the V gene TRBV12-3 or TRBV12-4; weak D call: TRBD1 (5 bases). Trimming cost V 0 bases and J 3 bases, with 11 bases left between them. The CDR3 runs to 15 residues. CDR3 amino acids: CASSLAGGGDTEAFF. CDR3 DNA: TGTGCCAGCAGTTTAGCGGGGGGTGGGGACACTGAAGCTTTCTTT.

The rearrangement uses TRBV20-1 and TRBJ2-5; D not resolved. V was pared by 3 bases and J by 1 base, with 9 bases between. The germline CDR1 and CDR2 sequences are DFQATT and SNEGSKA (reference sequence). The CDR3 is made up of 13 amino acids. The CDR3 reads CSASPGPQETQYF. CDR3 sequence (DNA): TGCAGTGCTAGTCCGGGCCCCCAAGAGACCCAGTACTTC.

This clonotype was observed at least ten times. This chain links TRBV7-9 with TRBJ2-7; a weak D match, TRBD2 (5 bases). Between the trimmed V and J ends, which lost 9 bases and 3 bases, there was a span of 15 bases. The CDR3 has 13 residues. Germline V gene lookup returns CDR1 SEHNR and CDR2 FQNEAQ (reference sequence). CDR3 sequence reads: CASGSSGNYEQYF. The DNA of the CDR3 is TGTGCCAGTGGGTCCTCGGGGAACTACGAGCAGTACTTC. The full variable domain, completed using reference TRBV7-9 and TRBJ2-7, is DTGVSQNPRHKITKRGQNVTFRCDPISEHNRLYWYRQTLGQGPEFLTYFQNEAQLEKSRLLSDRFSAERPKGSFSTLEIQRTEQGDSAMYLCASGSSGNYEQYFGPGTRLTVT.

Turning to this clonotype: A much larger clonotype is one base distant, so this may be a read error. This sequence joins TRBV20-1 and TRBJ1-2; 8 nucleotides align to TRBD1. Germline V gene lookup returns CDR1 DFQATT and CDR2 SNEGSKA (reference sequence). This CDR3 comprises 15 residues. The CDR3 loop reads CSVRGGRGQDYGYTF. CDR3 in DNA: TGCAGTGTTAGAGGGGGCAGGGGGCAAGACTATGGCTACACCTTC.

This clonotype turned up a few times. The chain combines TRBV7-9 with TRBJ1-4, with 8 bases aligning to TRBD1. The CDR3 runs to 14 residues. Germline assignment: CDR1 SEHNR and CDR2 FQNEAQ (reference sequence). V was clipped by 4 bases and J by 10 bases; unmatched bases: 8. The CDR3 protein is CASSWTGSLPKLFF. CDR3 DNA: TGTGCCAGCAGCTGGACAGGGAGTTTGCCAAAACTGTTTTTT. The variable domain in full, completed from reference TRBV7-9 and TRBJ1-4, reads DTGVSQNPRHKITKRGQNVTFRCDPISEHNRLYWYRQTLGQGPEFLTYFQNEAQLEKSRLLSDRFSAERPKGSFSTLEIQRTEQGDSAMYLCASSWTGSLPKLFFGSGTQLSVL.

The CDR3 is CASRRTDYYEQYF. In nucleotides, the CDR3 is TGTGCCAGCAGACGGACAGATTACTACGAGCAGTACTTC. V and J are TRBV6-6 and TRBJ2-7; D is perhaps TRBD1 (6 bases). There are 13 residues in the CDR3. The germline CDR1 and CDR2 sequences are MNHNY and SVGAGI (reference sequence). Trimming removed 6 bases at V and 3 bases at J, with 12 bases between.

Concerning this clonotype itself: A much larger clone differs from this one at a single base, so this may be a read error. The CDR3 DNA follows: TGTGCCAGCAGCGCCCAGGGATCCGGGGAGCTGTTTTTT. Its translation is CASSAQGSGELFF. The chain uses TRBV3-1 and TRBJ2-2; maybe TRBD1 (5 bases). V shed 5 bases and J shed 6 bases, with 10 bases lying between them. CDR1 and CDR2 (germline): LGHDT, YNNKEL (reference sequence). CDR3 length: 13 amino acids. The whole variable domain, filled in from reference TRBV3-1 and TRBJ2-2, reads DTAVSQTPKYLVTQMGNDKSIKCEQNLGHDTMYWYKQDSKKFLKIMFSYNNKELIINETVPNRFSPKSPDKAHLNLHINSLELGDSAVYFCASSAQGSGELFFGEGSRLTVL.

This clonotype was seen a few times. The chain carries TRBV12-3 or TRBV12-4 and TRBJ1-3, with a possible D match to TRBD1 (6 bases). Trimming took 6 bases from V and 13 from J, leaving 10 bases between them. There are 10 residues in the CDR3. CDR3 loop: CASSGQNIYF. Here the CDR3 DNA reads TGTGCCAGCAGCGGACAGAATATATATTTT.

The rearrangement links TRBV12-3 or TRBV12-4 to TRBJ2-5; 7 nucleotides match TRBD2. The length of the CDR3 is 13 residues. Germline trimming cut 6 bases from V and 4 bases from J; bases unmatched to any gene: 5. CDR3 DNA: TGTGCCAGCAGAAGGGGAGGGGCAGAGACCCAGTACTTC. This sequence encodes CASRRGGAETQYF.

This clonotype was seen ten or more times. This chain connects TRBV5-1 to TRBJ2-2, with no clear D. CDR1 and CDR2 from the germline V gene are SGHRS and YFSETQ. The V gene lost 7 bases and the J gene lost 6 bases, with 16 bases spanning the gap. This CDR3 is 14 amino acids long. CDR3 protein: CASRPAGNAGELFF. The DNA for the CDR3 is TGCGCCAGCCGTCCGGCTGGAAACGCCGGGGAGCTGTTTTTT.

This clonotype has more than one count but fewer than ten. J is TRBJ1-1 and V is TRBV12-3 or TRBV12-4, with D possibly TRBD1 on 6 matching bases. Trimming removed 2 bases at V and 1 base at J, with 14 bases between. This CDR3 is 16 amino acids long. The CDR3 here is CASSLSQGRRNTEAFF. CDR3 nucleotides: TGTGCCAGCAGTTTATCGCAGGGGCGAAGGAACACTGAAGCTTTCTTT.

This clonotype showed up just a few times. This sequence may be a read error, since a much larger clone differs from it by one base. The J gene is TRBJ1-1, the V gene TRBV5-5; D is unresolved. V lost 4 bases, J lost 1 base, and 8 bases lay in between. Germline CDR1 is SGHKS and CDR2 is YYEKEE (reference sequence). The CDR3 has 13 residues. The CDR3 DNA reads TGTGCCAGCAGCCCGATCGGGAACACTGAAGCTTTCTTT. Translated, it gives CASSPIGNTEAFF.

Concerning this clonotype: A junction end diverges from the germline sequence, so it may reflect a read error. The chain joins TRBV3-1 to TRBJ1-2; the D gene is possibly TRBD1 (5 bases). CDR3 size: 11 residues. Germline loops: CDR1 LGHDT, CDR2 YNNKEL (reference sequence). CDR3: CASSQDGRGEF. CDR3 nucleotide sequence: TGTGCCAGCAGCCAAGATGGGCGGGGGGAGTTC.